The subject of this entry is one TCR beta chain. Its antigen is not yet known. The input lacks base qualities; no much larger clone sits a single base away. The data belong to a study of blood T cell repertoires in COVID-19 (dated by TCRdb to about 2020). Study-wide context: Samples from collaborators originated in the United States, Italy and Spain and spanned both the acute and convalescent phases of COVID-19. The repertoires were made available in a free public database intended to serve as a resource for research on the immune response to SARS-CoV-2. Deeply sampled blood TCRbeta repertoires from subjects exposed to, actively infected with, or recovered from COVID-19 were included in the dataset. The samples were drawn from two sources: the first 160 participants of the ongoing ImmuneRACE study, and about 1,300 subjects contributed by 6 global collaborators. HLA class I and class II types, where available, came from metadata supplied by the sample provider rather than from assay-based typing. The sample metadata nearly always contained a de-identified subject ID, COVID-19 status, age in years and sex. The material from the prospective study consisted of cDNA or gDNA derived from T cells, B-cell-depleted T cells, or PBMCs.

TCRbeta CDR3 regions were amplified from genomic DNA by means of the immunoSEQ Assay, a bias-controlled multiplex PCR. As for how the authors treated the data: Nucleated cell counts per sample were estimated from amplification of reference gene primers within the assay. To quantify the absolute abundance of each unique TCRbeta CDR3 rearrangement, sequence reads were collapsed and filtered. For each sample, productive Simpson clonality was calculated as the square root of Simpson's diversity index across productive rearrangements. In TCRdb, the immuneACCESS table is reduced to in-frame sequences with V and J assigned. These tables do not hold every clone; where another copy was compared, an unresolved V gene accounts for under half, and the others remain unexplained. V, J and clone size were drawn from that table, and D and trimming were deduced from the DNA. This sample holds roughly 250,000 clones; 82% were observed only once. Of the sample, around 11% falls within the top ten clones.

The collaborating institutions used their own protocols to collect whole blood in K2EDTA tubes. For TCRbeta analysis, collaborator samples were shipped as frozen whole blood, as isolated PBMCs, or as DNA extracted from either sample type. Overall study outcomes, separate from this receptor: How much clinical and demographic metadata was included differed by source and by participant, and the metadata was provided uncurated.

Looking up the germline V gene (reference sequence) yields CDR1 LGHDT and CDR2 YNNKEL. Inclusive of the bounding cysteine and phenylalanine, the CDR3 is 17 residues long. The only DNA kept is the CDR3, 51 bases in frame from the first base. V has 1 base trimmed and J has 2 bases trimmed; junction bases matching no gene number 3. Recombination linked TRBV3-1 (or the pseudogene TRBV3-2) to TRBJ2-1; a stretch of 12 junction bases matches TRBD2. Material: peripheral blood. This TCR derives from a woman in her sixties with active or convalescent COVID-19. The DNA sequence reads TGTGCCAGCAGCCAAGCCGGACTAGCGGGGCCCTACAATGAGCAGTTCTTC. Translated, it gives CASSQAGLAGPYNEQFF.